Below, 9 T cell receptor beta chains from the same sample are listed, as sequenced in a study of T cell responses to AZD1222 COVID-19 vaccine. Only in-frame clones appear in the TCRdb table, and some are missing; sequencing was by immunoSEQ multiplex PCR. The table records 150,000 or so clones, more than 80% of them present only once. Sequenced material: peripheral blood, taken on day 0 of MenACWY control vaccination. The receptors derive from an adult in good health.

V usage is TRBV7-8 and J usage is TRBJ1-5; D may be TRBD1 (6 bases). Germline V CDR1 and CDR2: SGHVS, FQNEAQ. Trimming took 1 base from V and 1 from J, leaving 11 bases between them. CDR3 length equals 16 residues. This CDR3 is CASSLGRGGSNQPQHF. The CDR3 coding sequence is TGTGCCAGCAGCTTAGGCAGGGGAGGGAGCAATCAGCCCCAGCATTTT.

The chain links TRBV14 to TRBJ2-5, with 12 bases matching TRBD2. The CDR3 is made up of 18 amino acids. Germline V gene data show CDR1 as SGHDN and CDR2 as FVKESK. The V gene end was trimmed by 2 bases and the J gene end by 3 bases; junction bases not matched to a gene: 10. The CDR3 nucleotides read TGTGCCAGCAGCCAAAAAGCTAGCGGGAGGGCTCGCAAAGAGACCCAGTACTTC. Translating it yields CASSQKASGRARKETQYF.

The V call is TRBV2, the J call TRBJ1-2; no firm D call. Germline V gene sequence: CDR1 SNHLY, CDR2 FYNNEI. Trimming removed 3 bases from V and 1 base from J, with 9 bases in between. The CDR3 has 14 residues. CDR3 residues: CASSDGGVNYGYTF. Here the CDR3 DNA reads TGTGCCAGCAGTGATGGAGGAGTTAACTATGGCTACACCTTC.

The chain couples TRBV5-4 to TRBJ1-4, with 9 bases matching TRBD1. CDR3 length: 14 amino acids. CDR1 and CDR2 (germline): SGHNT, YYREEE (reference sequence). The ends lost 2 bases at V and 8 bases at J; junction bases unmatched: 4. Written as DNA, the CDR3 is TGTGCCAGCAGCTTACAGGGGGCCTCGGAAAAACTGTTTTTT. Translated, it gives CASSLQGASEKLFF.

This rearrangement joins TRBV18 to TRBJ2-1; 9 nucleotides agree with TRBD1. The V and J ends lost 3 bases and 8 bases, in that order; junction bases with no gene match: 8. The CDR3 extends over 15 amino acids. Germline V gene sequence: CDR1 KGHSH, CDR2 LQKENI. In DNA, the CDR3 is TGTGCCAGCTCACCGCTGGACAGGGGTCGAGATGAGCAGTTCTTC. It specifies CASSPLDRGRDEQFF.

The chain joins TRBV5-8 to TRBJ2-5, with 7 bases identical to TRBD1. Trimming cost V 4 bases and J 4 bases; bases outside gene matches: 13. The germline V gene encodes CDR1 SGHTS and CDR2 YDEGEE. The CDR3 covers 16 residues. CDR3 loop: CASSDKTGRELETQYF. In DNA form, the CDR3 reads TGTGCCAGCAGCGACAAGACAGGGAGAGAGTTAGAGACCCAGTACTTC.

This chain uses TRBV19 with TRBJ2-7, with 7 bases identical to TRBD1. Germline assignment: CDR1 LNHDA and CDR2 SQIVND (reference sequence). The CDR3 is 14 amino acids. Losses at the gene ends were 9 bases for V and 0 bases for J; bases not matched to a gene: 8. CDR3 DNA: TGTGCCAGCAAGGTACAGGGGTACTCCTACGAGCAGTACTTC. Translated, it gives CASKVQGYSYEQYF.

V is TRBV7-9 and J is TRBJ2-6; D ambiguous. Trimming shortened V by 2 bases and J by 0 bases, and 8 bases separated the two germline ends. From germline, CDR1 is SEHNR and CDR2 FQNEAQ (reference sequence). The CDR3 contains 16 residues. The CDR3 DNA reads TGTGCCAGCAGCTTACAGATTACCTCTGGGGCCAACGTCCTGACTTTC. It encodes CASSLQITSGANVLTF.

The rearrangement joins TRBV7-3 to TRBJ1-6, with D uncertain. V dropped 6 bases and J dropped 7 bases, with 16 bases sitting between them. This CDR3 spans 15 amino acids. CDR1 and CDR2 (germline): SGHTA, FQGTGA. DNA of the CDR3: TGTGCCAGCAGAGAATCCGGGCTCTCCAATTCACCCCTCCACTTT. This codes for CASRESGLSNSPLHF.